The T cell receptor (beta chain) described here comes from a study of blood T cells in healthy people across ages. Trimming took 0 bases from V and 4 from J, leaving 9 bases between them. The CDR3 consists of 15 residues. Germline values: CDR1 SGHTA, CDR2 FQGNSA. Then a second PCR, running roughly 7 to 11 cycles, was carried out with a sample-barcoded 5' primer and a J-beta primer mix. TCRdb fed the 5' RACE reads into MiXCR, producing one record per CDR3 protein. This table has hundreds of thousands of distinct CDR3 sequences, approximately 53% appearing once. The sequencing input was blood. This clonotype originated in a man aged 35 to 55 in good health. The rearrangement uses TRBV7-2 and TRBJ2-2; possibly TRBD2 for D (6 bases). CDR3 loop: CASSLAGGSTGELFF. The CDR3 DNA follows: TGTGCCAGCAGCTTAGCGGGGGGATCCACCGGGGAGCTGTTTTTT.